Listed below are T cell receptor beta chains from one sample, sequenced in a study of technical replicates of blood from four donors. Assay used: immunoSEQ multiplex PCR; TCRdb lists only in-frame clones, some missing. This table holds approximately 95,000 clones, 90% to 95% found once. The sequenced sample was T cells isolated from PBMCs. These receptors originate from a human donor in good health. CDR3s include the opening cysteine and the closing phenylalanine or tryptophan. D genes are given only for firm matches. A clone size is listed for some rows: how often the clone was seen (once, few, many), or a class if it is expanded.

V gene: TRBV5-6
J gene: TRBJ2-1
clone size: -
D gene: -
CDR3 DNA: TGTGCCAGCAGCTTCGGCGGGGACAATGAGCAGTTCTTC
CDR3 protein: CASSFGGDNEQFF

V gene: TRBV6-5
J gene: TRBJ2-7
clone size: -
D gene: -
CDR3 DNA: TGTGCCAGCAGTTACCTTGGAGCTTACGAGCAGTACTTC
CDR3 protein: CASSYLGAYEQYF

V gene: TRBV5-4
J gene: TRBJ1-1
clone size: -
D gene: TRBD1
CDR3 DNA: TGTGCCAGCAGCAGGACAGGGGCGAACACTGAAGCTTTCTTT
CDR3 protein: CASSRTGANTEAFF

V gene: TRBV4-3
J gene: TRBJ2-1
clone size: few
D gene: -
CDR3 DNA: TGCGCCAGCAGCATGGGGCTAGCGTACAATGAGCAGTTCTTC
CDR3 protein: CASSMGLAYNEQFF

V gene: TRBV27
J gene: TRBJ2-1
clone size: -
D gene: TRBD1
CDR3 DNA: TGTGCCAGCAGTTTATCCCAGGGGGAAAAAGGCAATGAGCAGTTCTTC
CDR3 protein: CASSLSQGEKGNEQFF

V gene: TRBV7-2
J gene: TRBJ1-2
clone size: -
D gene: TRBD1
CDR3 DNA: TGTGCCAGCAGCTTAGAAGGAGGGACAGGGGCGACCTATGGCTACACCTTC
CDR3 protein: CASSLEGGTGATYGYTF

V gene: TRBV7-3
J gene: TRBJ2-3
clone size: -
D gene: -
CDR3 DNA: TGTGCCAGCAGCCCCCTCCGACAGTCCACAGATACGCAGTATTTT
CDR3 protein: CASSPLRQSTDTQYF

V gene: TRBV5-4
J gene: TRBJ2-3
clone size: -
D gene: -
CDR3 DNA: TGTGCCAGCAGCCCGTCTCCGGGACTTAAAGGGGATACGCAGTATTTT
CDR3 protein: CASSPSPGLKGDTQYF

V gene: TRBV7-2
J gene: TRBJ2-3
clone size: -
D gene: TRBD2
CDR3 DNA: TGTGCCAGCAGCTTGGCGGGAGTAGGAGATACGCAGTATTTT
CDR3 protein: CASSLAGVGDTQYF

V gene: TRBV11-2
J gene: TRBJ1-1
clone size: -
D gene: -
CDR3 DNA: TGTGCCAGCAGCTTAGAGGGAGCTGAAGCTTTCTTT
CDR3 protein: CASSLEGAEAFF

V gene: TRBV27
J gene: TRBJ1-2
clone size: -
D gene: TRBD1
CDR3 DNA: TGTGCCAGCAGTTTGGACAGGGGGCGCGGCTACACCTTC
CDR3 protein: CASSLDRGRGYTF

V gene: TRBV29-1
J gene: TRBJ2-7
clone size: -
D gene: TRBD2
CDR3 DNA: TGCAGCGTTGAACGGGGGGGAGGATACGCCTACGAGCAGTACTTC
CDR3 protein: CSVERGGGYAYEQYF

V gene: TRBV4-2
J gene: TRBJ2-2
clone size: -
D gene: TRBD1
CDR3 DNA: TGTGCCAGCAGCCAAGATTTTACGGGACAGGGATCCGGGGAGCTGTTTTTT
CDR3 protein: CASSQDFTGQGSGELFF

V gene: TRBV7-9
J gene: TRBJ1-3
clone size: -
D gene: TRBD1
CDR3 DNA: TGTGCCAGCAGCTTCCGGGACAGGGAGAACACCATATATTTT
CDR3 protein: CASSFRDRENTIYF

V gene: TRBV18
J gene: TRBJ2-1
clone size: once
D gene: -
CDR3 DNA: TGTGCCAGCTCACCACCCGGCTCCAGGGGCTCCTACAATGAGCAGTTCTTC
CDR3 protein: CASSPPGSRGSYNEQFF

V gene: TRBV27
J gene: TRBJ2-7
clone size: -
D gene: -
CDR3 DNA: TGTGCCAGCAGTTTACAGGGGCAATCCTACGAGCAGTACTTC
CDR3 protein: CASSLQGQSYEQYF

V gene: TRBV10-3
J gene: TRBJ1-1
clone size: medium-sized
D gene: TRBD1
CDR3 DNA: TGTGCCATCAATGGACAGGGCAACACTGAAGCTTTCTTT
CDR3 protein: CAINGQGNTEAFF

V gene: TRBV19
J gene: TRBJ1-2
clone size: -
D gene: TRBD1
CDR3 DNA: TGTGCCAGTAGTCGCGACAGGGAATGGGATGGCTACACCTTC
CDR3 protein: CASSRDREWDGYTF

V gene: TRBV19
J gene: TRBJ1-2
clone size: -
D gene: -
CDR3 DNA: TGTGCCAGTACCATACAGGGAGCCGGCGGCTACACCTTC
CDR3 protein: CASTIQGAGGYTF

V gene: TRBV29-1
J gene: TRBJ2-1
clone size: -
D gene: -
CDR3 DNA: TGCAGCGTCTGGTCAGGGCTCACCTACAATGAGCAGTTCTTC
CDR3 protein: CSVWSGLTYNEQFF

V gene: TRBV5-5
J gene: TRBJ2-4
clone size: -
D gene: -
CDR3 DNA: TGTGCCAGCAGCATGGTTCCCGGTCCTGCCAAAAACATTCAGTACTTC
CDR3 protein: CASSMVPGPAKNIQYF

V gene: TRBV7-2
J gene: TRBJ2-7
clone size: -
D gene: -
CDR3 DNA: TGTGCCAGCAGCTTTGGACACCCCCTAGAGCAGTACTTC
CDR3 protein: CASSFGHPLEQYF

V gene: TRBV2
J gene: TRBJ2-7
clone size: -
D gene: -
CDR3 DNA: TGTGCCAGCAGTGGTCGGTCGGACAGCTCCTACGAGCAGTACTTC
CDR3 protein: CASSGRSDSSYEQYF

V gene: TRBV5-1
J gene: TRBJ2-5
clone size: -
D gene: TRBD1
CDR3 DNA: TGCGCCAGCAGCTTGGAAGGGGACAGGGCCGGGAGAGAGACCCAGTACTTC
CDR3 protein: CASSLEGDRAGRETQYF

V gene: TRBV6-6
J gene: TRBJ2-1
clone size: -
D gene: -
CDR3 DNA: TGTGCCACCGGGACAAGTAAGGATGAGCAGTTCTTC
CDR3 protein: CATGTSKDEQFF

V gene: TRBV7-9
J gene: TRBJ2-7
clone size: once
D gene: TRBD1
CDR3 DNA: TGTGCCAGCAGCAGTTTCCAGGGACAGGGTTCCTACGAGCAGTACTTC
CDR3 protein: CASSSFQGQGSYEQYF

V gene: TRBV27
J gene: TRBJ2-1
clone size: once
D gene: -
CDR3 DNA: TGTGCCAGCAGACAATACAATGAGCAGTTCTTC
CDR3 protein: CASRQYNEQFF

V gene: TRBV4-2
J gene: TRBJ2-1
clone size: -
D gene: TRBD2
CDR3 DNA: TGTGCCAGCAGCCAAGTGCAACTAGCGGGCCCCAATGAGCAGTTCTTC
CDR3 protein: CASSQVQLAGPNEQFF

V gene: TRBV18
J gene: TRBJ2-1
clone size: -
D gene: TRBD2
CDR3 DNA: TGTGCCAGCTCACCAACTAGCGGGAATAGCAATGAGCAGTTCTTC
CDR3 protein: CASSPTSGNSNEQFF

V gene: TRBV30
J gene: TRBJ2-7
clone size: -
D gene: TRBD2
CDR3 DNA: TGTGCCTGGAGTCGGGGGGGGAACTACGAGCAGTACTTC
CDR3 protein: CAWSRGGNYEQYF

V gene: TRBV6-1
J gene: TRBJ2-7
clone size: -
D gene: -
CDR3 DNA: TGTGCCAGCAGTGGAATGGGAGGCTCCTACGAGCAGTACTTC
CDR3 protein: CASSGMGGSYEQYF

V gene: TRBV7-8
J gene: TRBJ1-3
clone size: few
D gene: TRBD1
CDR3 DNA: TGTGCCAGCAGCTTTTCCGGGACAGGGATCGGAAACACCATATATTTT
CDR3 protein: CASSFSGTGIGNTIYF

V gene: TRBV28
J gene: TRBJ2-3
clone size: -
D gene: TRBD2
CDR3 DNA: TGTGCCAGCAGTTTAGGACTAGCGGGAGCCACAGATACGCAGTATTTT
CDR3 protein: CASSLGLAGATDTQYF

V gene: TRBV9
J gene: TRBJ1-2
clone size: -
D gene: TRBD1
CDR3 DNA: TGTGCCAGCAGCACGCCCGGGACAGGGGGACCCTTCTATGGCTACACCTTC
CDR3 protein: CASSTPGTGGPFYGYTF

V gene: TRBV19
J gene: TRBJ2-3
clone size: -
D gene: TRBD1
CDR3 DNA: TGTGCCACTGGACAGGGAGTTTACACAGATACGCAGTATTTT
CDR3 protein: CATGQGVYTDTQYF

V gene: TRBV6-1
J gene: TRBJ1-2
clone size: -
D gene: -
CDR3 DNA: TGTGCCAGCAGGGAAGCAGACTCCTCTAACTATGGCTACACCTTC
CDR3 protein: CASREADSSNYGYTF

V gene: TRBV9
J gene: TRBJ2-5
clone size: once
D gene: -
CDR3 DNA: TGTGCCAGCAGCTTCGGACTGAAATTCCAAGAGACCCAGTACTTC
CDR3 protein: CASSFGLKFQETQYF

V gene: TRBV29-1
J gene: TRBJ1-1
clone size: -
D gene: -
CDR3 DNA: TGCAGCGCTGTATGGGGGGAGAACACTGAAGCTTTCTTT
CDR3 protein: CSAVWGENTEAFF

V gene: TRBV6-1
J gene: TRBJ1-5
clone size: -
D gene: TRBD1
CDR3 DNA: TGTGCCAGCAGTGAAAGAGGGGGGTATGACAGGGTCCATTTACAACGTCAGCCCCAGCATTTT
CDR3 protein: CASSERGGYDRVHLQRQPQHF

V gene: TRBV27
J gene: TRBJ2-3
clone size: -
D gene: -
CDR3 DNA: TGTGCCAGCAGTTTTCGGGGGACAGATACGCAGTATTTT
CDR3 protein: CASSFRGTDTQYF

V gene: TRBV7-3
J gene: TRBJ2-7
clone size: -
D gene: -
CDR3 DNA: TGTGCCAGCAGCTTAAGGGACACCTACGAGCAGTACTTC
CDR3 protein: CASSLRDTYEQYF

V gene: TRBV19
J gene: TRBJ2-7
clone size: -
D gene: -
CDR3 DNA: TGTGCCAGTAGTATAGTAGGGGCTGTCCCCTACGAGCAGTACTTC
CDR3 protein: CASSIVGAVPYEQYF

V gene: TRBV28
J gene: TRBJ2-3
clone size: -
D gene: -
CDR3 DNA: TGTGCCAGCAGTGGTAGGGGGAGTCAAGCCTCAGATACGCAGTATTTT
CDR3 protein: CASSGRGSQASDTQYF

V gene: TRBV28
J gene: TRBJ1-2
clone size: once
D gene: -
CDR3 DNA: TGTGCCAGCAGCTGGGGGGAGGCCTATGGCTACACCTTC
CDR3 protein: CASSWGEAYGYTF

V gene: TRBV11-2
J gene: TRBJ1-3
clone size: -
D gene: TRBD1
CDR3 DNA: TGTGCCAGCAGCCGAGGACAGGGAGGAACTAACACCATATATTTT
CDR3 protein: CASSRGQGGTNTIYF

V gene: TRBV5-6
J gene: TRBJ1-1
clone size: -
D gene: -
CDR3 DNA: TGTGCCAGCAGCTTGGGATTACTTGAAGCTTTCTTT
CDR3 protein: CASSLGLLEAFF

V gene: TRBV18
J gene: TRBJ2-3
clone size: -
D gene: TRBD1
CDR3 DNA: TGTGCCAGCTCGGAGAGGGGGACAGCAGATACGCAGTATTTT
CDR3 protein: CASSERGTADTQYF

V gene: TRBV5-4
J gene: TRBJ2-5
clone size: -
D gene: -
CDR3 DNA: TGTGCCAGCAGCTTGGCTACAGGGTCGTGGGAGACCCAGTACTTC
CDR3 protein: CASSLATGSWETQYF

V gene: TRBV7-6
J gene: TRBJ2-7
clone size: once
D gene: TRBD1
CDR3 DNA: TGTGCCAGCAGCTTAGGGCGACAGGGGGTCGCCTACGAGCAGTACTTC
CDR3 protein: CASSLGRQGVAYEQYF

V gene: TRBV27
J gene: TRBJ1-1
clone size: few
D gene: -
CDR3 DNA: TGTGCCACCTTCGAACAGGGTATGAACACTGAAGCTTTCTTT
CDR3 protein: CATFEQGMNTEAFF

V gene: TRBV25-1
J gene: TRBJ2-7
clone size: -
D gene: TRBD2
CDR3 DNA: TGTGCCAGCAGCGCATATCTAGCGGGATCCTACGAGCAGTACTTC
CDR3 protein: CASSAYLAGSYEQYF

V gene: TRBV15
J gene: TRBJ2-7
clone size: -
D gene: -
CDR3 DNA: TGTGCCACCAACAGCGGAGGACACGAGCAGTACTTC
CDR3 protein: CATNSGGHEQYF

V gene: TRBV28
J gene: TRBJ1-5
clone size: -
D gene: -
CDR3 DNA: TGTGCCAGCCTCCAGGGTTTCAATCAGCCCCAGCATTTT
CDR3 protein: CASLQGFNQPQHF

V gene: TRBV28
J gene: TRBJ2-7
clone size: -
D gene: TRBD2
CDR3 DNA: TGTGCCAGCACCCGTGGGCGGGAGCTAAACGAGCAGTACTTC
CDR3 protein: CASTRGRELNEQYF

V gene: TRBV5-8
J gene: TRBJ1-5
clone size: -
D gene: -
CDR3 DNA: TGTGCCAGCAGCTTGTGGGCAGGGCAAAATCAGCCCCAGCATTTT
CDR3 protein: CASSLWAGQNQPQHF

V gene: TRBV14
J gene: TRBJ1-2
clone size: -
D gene: TRBD1
CDR3 DNA: TGTGCCAGCAGCCGAGACACTTACAGGGGCGGCTACACCTTC
CDR3 protein: CASSRDTYRGGYTF

V gene: TRBV28
J gene: TRBJ2-1
clone size: -
D gene: -
CDR3 DNA: TGTGCCAGCAGTTTTTATACTAGAAGCGATGAGCAGTTCTTC
CDR3 protein: CASSFYTRSDEQFF